This T cell receptor (beta chain) appears in the sequencing data of a study of beta chain features in type 1 diabetes. Study-wide context: Patients looked much like healthy donors when it came to age, gender and cell yields.

The investigators reverse transcribed all of the isolated RNA, so they sequenced expressed TCRB transcripts. TCRdb's copy holds only in-frame clones and misses some; the assay was immunoSEQ multiplex PCR. The sample yields 230,000 or so clones, around 16% seen once. Study-wide points: The study left unresolved whether HLA type influences TCRB rearrangement. Shorter TCRB CDR3s, moderately but significantly so, marked every one of the four CD4+ subsets in Type 1 diabetes patients.

This clone was observed once. Antigen: not known. The CDR3 is made up of 15 amino acids. Looked up from germline, CDR1 is LNHNV and CDR2 is YYDKDF (reference sequence). Losses at the gene ends were 5 bases for V and 5 bases for J; bases not matched to a gene: 8. The chain has TRBV15 and TRBJ2-7, with TRBD1 matching 11 bases. This sequence was found in a man aged 25-45 years with type 1 diabetes. Material: naive CD4+ T cells from blood. CDR3 DNA sequence: TGTGCCACCAGCCGATGGACAGGGGGCAACGACGAGCAGTACTTC. It yields the protein CATSRWTGGNDEQYF.